This record covers a single TCR beta chain. The PCR employed 60 Vbeta primers together with 13 Jbeta primers. Profiling relied on immunoSEQ multiplex PCR, and the TCRdb table lists in-frame clones only, not all of them. This sample carries 180,000 or so clones, roughly 74% of them seen once, and the ten largest clones take around 8%. The sample is drawn from a study of cytomegalovirus exposure and HLA in healthy donors. The source is a woman in her thirties or forties in good health and CMV-seropositive. The sample consisted of PBMCs.

Here the CDR3 reads CASSLDSAGSNTDTQYF. CDR3 nucleotide sequence: TGCGCCAGCAGCTTGGATTCAGCGGGAAGTAACACAGATACGCAGTATTTT. The chain couples TRBV5-1 to TRBJ2-3, with 7 nucleotides matching TRBD2. The CDR3 is 17 amino acids. CDR1 is SGHRS and CDR2 is YFSETQ in the germline V gene. The trim removed 0 bases at V and 2 bases at J, leaving 9 bases unmatched.